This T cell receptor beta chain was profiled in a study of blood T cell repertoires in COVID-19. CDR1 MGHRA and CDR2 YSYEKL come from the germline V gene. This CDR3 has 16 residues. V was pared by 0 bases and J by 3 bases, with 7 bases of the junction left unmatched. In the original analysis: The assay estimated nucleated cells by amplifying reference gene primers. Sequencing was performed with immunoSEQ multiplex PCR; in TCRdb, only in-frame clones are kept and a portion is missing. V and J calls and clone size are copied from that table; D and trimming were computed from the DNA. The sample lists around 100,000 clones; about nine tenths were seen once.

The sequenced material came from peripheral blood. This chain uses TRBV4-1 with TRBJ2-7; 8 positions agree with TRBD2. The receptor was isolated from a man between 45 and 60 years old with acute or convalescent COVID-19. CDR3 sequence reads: CASSQDRTSPLYEQYF. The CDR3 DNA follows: TGCGCCAGCAGCCAAGATCGGACTAGCCCCCTCTACGAGCAGTACTTC.